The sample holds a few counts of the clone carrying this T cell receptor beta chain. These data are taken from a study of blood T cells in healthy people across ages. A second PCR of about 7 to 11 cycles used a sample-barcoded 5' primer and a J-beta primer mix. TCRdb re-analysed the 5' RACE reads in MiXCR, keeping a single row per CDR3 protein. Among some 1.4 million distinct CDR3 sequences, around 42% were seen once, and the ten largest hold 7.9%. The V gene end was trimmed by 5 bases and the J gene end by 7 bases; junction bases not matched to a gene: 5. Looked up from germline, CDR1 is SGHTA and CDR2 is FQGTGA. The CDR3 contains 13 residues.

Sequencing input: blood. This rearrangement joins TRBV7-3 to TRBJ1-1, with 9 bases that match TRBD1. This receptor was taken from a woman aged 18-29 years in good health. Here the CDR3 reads CASSRDREVEAFF. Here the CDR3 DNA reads TGTGCCAGCAGCCGGGACAGGGAGGTTGAAGCTTTCTTT.